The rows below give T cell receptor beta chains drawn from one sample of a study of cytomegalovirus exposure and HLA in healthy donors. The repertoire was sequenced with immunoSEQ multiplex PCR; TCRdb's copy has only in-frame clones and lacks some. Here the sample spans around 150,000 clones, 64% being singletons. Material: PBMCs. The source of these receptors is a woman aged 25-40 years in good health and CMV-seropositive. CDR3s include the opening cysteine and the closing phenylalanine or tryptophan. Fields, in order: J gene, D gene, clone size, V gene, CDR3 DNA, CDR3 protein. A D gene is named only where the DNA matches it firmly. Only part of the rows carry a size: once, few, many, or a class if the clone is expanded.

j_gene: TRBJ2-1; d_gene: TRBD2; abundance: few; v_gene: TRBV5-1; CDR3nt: TGCGCCAGCAGCGCGGGACTAGGGGGGGGAGGGTTATACGAGCAGTTCTTC; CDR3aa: CASSAGLGGGGLYEQFF
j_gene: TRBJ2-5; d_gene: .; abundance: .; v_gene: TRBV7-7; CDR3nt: TGTGCTAGCACCTCGGGCGGGCTGGAGACCCAGTACTTC; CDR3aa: CASTSGGLETQYF
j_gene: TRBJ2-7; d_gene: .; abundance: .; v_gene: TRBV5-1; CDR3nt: TGCGCCAGCAGCTTCGCGGGCAGGGGTGGGGAGCGGTACTTC; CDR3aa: CASSFAGRGGERYF
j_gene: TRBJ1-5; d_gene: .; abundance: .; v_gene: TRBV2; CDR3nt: TGTGCCAGCAGAAGGGAGTTGAATCGGCCCCAGCATTTT; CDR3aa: CASRRELNRPQHF
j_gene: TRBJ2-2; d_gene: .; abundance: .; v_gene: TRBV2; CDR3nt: TGTGCCAGCAGTCTTCTACAGGCCACCGGGGAGCTGTTTTTT; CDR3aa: CASSLLQATGELFF
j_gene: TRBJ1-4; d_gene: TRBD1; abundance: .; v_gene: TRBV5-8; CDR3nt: TGTGCCAGCAGCTTGGGGGACAGGGCTAATGAAAAACTGTTTTTT; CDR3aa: CASSLGDRANEKLFF
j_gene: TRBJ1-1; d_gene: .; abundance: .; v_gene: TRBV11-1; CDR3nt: TGTGCCAGCAGTCTCTGGGCAGAAAACACTGAAGCTTTCTTT; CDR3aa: CASSLWAENTEAFF
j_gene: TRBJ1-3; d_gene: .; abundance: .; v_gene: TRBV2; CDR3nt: TGTGCCAGCTGCCTACGGGGCTCTGGAAACACCATATATTTT; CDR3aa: CASCLRGSGNTIYF
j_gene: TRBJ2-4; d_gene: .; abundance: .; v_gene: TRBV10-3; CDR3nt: TGTGCCATCAGTGAATTCTCAGTCGTAGCCAAAAACATTCAGTACTTC; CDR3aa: CAISEFSVVAKNIQYF
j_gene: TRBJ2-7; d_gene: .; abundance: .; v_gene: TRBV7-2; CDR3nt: TGTGCCAGCAGCTTTGCCGGGAGTAGGTCCTACGAGCAGTACTTC; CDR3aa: CASSFAGSRSYEQYF
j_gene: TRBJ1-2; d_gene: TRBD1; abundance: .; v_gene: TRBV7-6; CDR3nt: TGTGCCAGCAGCTGGTCCGGGACAGATGGCTACACCTTC; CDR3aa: CASSWSGTDGYTF
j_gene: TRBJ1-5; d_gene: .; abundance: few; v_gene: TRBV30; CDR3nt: TGTGCCTGGAGAGGGACGACAGGAGAGCCCCAGCATTTT; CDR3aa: CAWRGTTGEPQHF
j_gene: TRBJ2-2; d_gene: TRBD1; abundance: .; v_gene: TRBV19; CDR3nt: TGTGCCAGTAGTATGGCCGGACAGGGTGTCCGCGGGGAGCTGTTTTTT; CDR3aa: CASSMAGQGVRGELFF
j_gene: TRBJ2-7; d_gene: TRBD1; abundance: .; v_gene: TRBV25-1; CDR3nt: TGTGCCAGCATTGGGACAGGGTTAGGCGAGCAGTACTTC; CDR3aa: CASIGTGLGEQYF
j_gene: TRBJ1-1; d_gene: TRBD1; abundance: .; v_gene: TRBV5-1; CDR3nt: TGCGCCAGCACCGAGGGACAGGGCCCAACCTTGACAGCTTTCTTT; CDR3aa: CASTEGQGPTLTAFF
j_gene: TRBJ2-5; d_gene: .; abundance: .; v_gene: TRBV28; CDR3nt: TGTGCCAGCAGTTTAAATTCCCGTCAGTTGGAGAGGGAGACCCAGTACTTC; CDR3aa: CASSLNSRQLERETQYF
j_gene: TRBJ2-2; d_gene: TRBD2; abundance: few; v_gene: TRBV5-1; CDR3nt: TGCGCCAGCAGCACGGGGGGGAGGAACACCGGGGAGCTGTTTTTT; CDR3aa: CASSTGGRNTGELFF
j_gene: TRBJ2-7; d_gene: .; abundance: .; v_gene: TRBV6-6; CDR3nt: TGTGCCAGCAGTTACACGGTAACTAACGAGCAGTACTTC; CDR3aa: CASSYTVTNEQYF
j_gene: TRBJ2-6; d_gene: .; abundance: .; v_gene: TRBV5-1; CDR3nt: TGCGCCAGCAGCTTGGATAGTGGGGCCAACGTCCTGACTTTC; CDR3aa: CASSLDSGANVLTF
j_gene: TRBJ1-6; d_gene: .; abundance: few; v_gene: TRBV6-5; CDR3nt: TGTGCCAGCAGGCGGCAGAGCTCCTATAATTCCCCCCTCCACTTT; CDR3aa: CASRRQSSYNSPLHF
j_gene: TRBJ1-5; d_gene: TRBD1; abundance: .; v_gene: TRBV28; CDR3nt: TGTGCCAGCAGTTTTTGGGGATCCGGGACAGGAGGCAATCAGCCCCAGCATTTT; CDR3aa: CASSFWGSGTGGNQPQHF
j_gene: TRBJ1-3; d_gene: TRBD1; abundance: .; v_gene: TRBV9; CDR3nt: TGTGCCAGCAGCGTAGGGGACAGGGATCATGGAAACACCATATATTTT; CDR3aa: CASSVGDRDHGNTIYF
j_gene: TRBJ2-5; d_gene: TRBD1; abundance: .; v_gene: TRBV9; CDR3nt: TGTGCCAGCAGCGAGGGGACAGCCTTTGGGGAGACCCAGTACTTC; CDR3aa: CASSEGTAFGETQYF
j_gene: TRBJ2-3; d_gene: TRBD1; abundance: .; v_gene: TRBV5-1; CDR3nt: TGCGCCAGCAACACACAGGGGATCACAGATACGCAGTATTTT; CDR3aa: CASNTQGITDTQYF
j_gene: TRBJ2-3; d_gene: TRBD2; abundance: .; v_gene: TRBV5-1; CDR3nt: TGCGCCTCCCTCCCACTAGCGGGGGTTGGGGATACGCAGTATTTT; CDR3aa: CASLPLAGVGDTQYF
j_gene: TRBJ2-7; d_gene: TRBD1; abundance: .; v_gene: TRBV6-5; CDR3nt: TGTGCCAGCAGTTACTCCGGGACAGGGGTCTACGAGCAGTACTTC; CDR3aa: CASSYSGTGVYEQYF
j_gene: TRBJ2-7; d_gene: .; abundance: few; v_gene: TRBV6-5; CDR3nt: TGTGCCAGCAGTTCTCACAGCTACGAGCAGTACTTC; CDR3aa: CASSSHSYEQYF
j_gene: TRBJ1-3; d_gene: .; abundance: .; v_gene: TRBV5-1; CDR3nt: TGCGCCAGCAGTTATGCGGGGGGCGCATTTGGAAACACCATATATTTT; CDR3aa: CASSYAGGAFGNTIYF
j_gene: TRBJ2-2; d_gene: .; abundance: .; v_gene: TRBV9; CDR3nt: TGTGCCAGCAGCCCCCGTCTTCCCGGGGAGCTGTTTTTT; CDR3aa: CASSPRLPGELFF
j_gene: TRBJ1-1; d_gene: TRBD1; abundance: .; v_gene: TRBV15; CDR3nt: TGTGCCACCAGCAGAGGTGGGACAGGGAACACTGAAGCTTTCTTT; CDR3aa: CATSRGGTGNTEAFF
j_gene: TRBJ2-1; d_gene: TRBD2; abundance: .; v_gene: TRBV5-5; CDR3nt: TGTGCCAGCAGCCTTACTAGCGCCTACTCCTACAATGAGCAGTTCTTC; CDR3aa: CASSLTSAYSYNEQFF
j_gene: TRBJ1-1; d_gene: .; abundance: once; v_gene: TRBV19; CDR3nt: TGTGCCAGTAGTACTCCCGTTGGAGGGCCGAGGAACACTGAAGCTTTCTTT; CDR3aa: CASSTPVGGPRNTEAFF
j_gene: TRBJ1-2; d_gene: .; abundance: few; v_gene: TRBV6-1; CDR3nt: TGTGCCAGCAGTGAAGCGCACCGTCCGGGATCATATGGCTACACCTTC; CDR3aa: CASSEAHRPGSYGYTF
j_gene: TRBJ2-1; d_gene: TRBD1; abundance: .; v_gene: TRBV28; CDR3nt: TGTGCCAGCAGTTCCCAATCGGACAGGGCCTACAATGAGCAGTTCTTC; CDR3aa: CASSSQSDRAYNEQFF
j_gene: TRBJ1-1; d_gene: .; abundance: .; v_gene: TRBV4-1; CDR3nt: TGCGCCAGCAGCCAAGACCCGCCTAGGGGAAGCACTGAAGCTTTCTTT; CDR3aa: CASSQDPPRGSTEAFF
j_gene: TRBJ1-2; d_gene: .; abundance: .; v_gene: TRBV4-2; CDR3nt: TGTGCCAGCAGCCAAGACGCAGGTGCTAACTATGGCTACACCTTC; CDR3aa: CASSQDAGANYGYTF
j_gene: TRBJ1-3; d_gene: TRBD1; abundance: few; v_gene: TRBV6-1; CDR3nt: TGTGCCAGCAGGCAGGACAGGTCCTCTGGAAACACCATATATTTT; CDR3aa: CASRQDRSSGNTIYF
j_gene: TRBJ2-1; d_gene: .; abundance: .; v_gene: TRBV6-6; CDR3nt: TGTGCCAGCAGTTACAACGCGGCTAATGAGCAGTTCTTC; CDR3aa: CASSYNAANEQFF
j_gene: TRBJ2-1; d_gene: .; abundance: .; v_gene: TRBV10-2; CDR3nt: TGCGCCAGCAGTGACAGGGGCCAGAACAATGAGCAGTTCTTC; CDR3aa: CASSDRGQNNEQFF
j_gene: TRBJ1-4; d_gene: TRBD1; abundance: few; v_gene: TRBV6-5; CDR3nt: TGTGCCAGCAGTTCGGCCCAGACAGGGGGCAAACGAAAACTGTTTTTT; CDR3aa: CASSSAQTGGKRKLFF
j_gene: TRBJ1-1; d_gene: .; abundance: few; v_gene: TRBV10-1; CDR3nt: TGCGCCAGCAGACTATGGAACACTGAAGCTTTCTTT; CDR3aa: CASRLWNTEAFF